These 17 T cell receptor beta chains originate from one sample sequenced in a study of cytomegalovirus exposure and HLA in healthy donors. PCR amplification relied on 60 Vbeta primers (plus 13 Jbeta primers). The repertoire was sequenced with immunoSEQ multiplex PCR; TCRdb's copy has only in-frame clones and lacks some. This sample carries roughly 90,000 clones, 74% of them seen once, and the ten largest clones take 20% to 25%. The sequenced material came from PBMCs. These receptors all stem from a man aged 30-40 years in good health and CMV-seropositive.

V is TRBV2 and J is TRBJ2-1; TRBD2 matches at 8 bases. The CDR3 is made up of 14 amino acids. The germline CDR1 and CDR2 sequences are SNHLY and FYNNEI. The junction had 10 bases not matched to a gene; V was cut back by 7 bases and J by 8 bases. The CDR3 reads CASMGETSEYEQFF. The CDR3 DNA sequence: TGTGCCAGCATGGGGGAGACTAGCGAATATGAGCAGTTCTTC.

CDR3 amino acids: CASSIPGSGVTQYF. The DNA of the CDR3 is TGTGCCAGTAGTATCCCTGGGAGTGGGGTTACGCAGTATTTT. The chain combines TRBV19 with TRBJ2-3, with a possible D match to TRBD2 (5 bases). Germline CDR1 is LNHDA and CDR2 is SQIVND (reference sequence). V was shortened by 3 bases and J by 8 bases, with 15 bases between the two germline ends. There are 14 residues in the CDR3.

V usage is TRBV27 and J usage is TRBJ1-2, with 7 bases fitting TRBD1. V shed 0 bases and J 8 bases; nucleotides not matched to a gene: 3. Per germline, CDR1 MNHEY and CDR2 SMNVEV (reference sequence). CDR3 size: 13 residues. The CDR3 is CASSLSRGYGYTF. For the CDR3, the DNA is TGTGCCAGCAGTTTATCCAGGGGGTACGGCTACACCTTC.

The V gene is TRBV2, the J gene TRBJ2-5, with 10 bases aligning to TRBD1. Trimming at V came to 7 bases and at J to 5 bases, leaving 4 bases not matched to a gene. The CDR3 length is 13 residues. CDR1 is SNHLY, CDR2 FYNNEI, per germline. The CDR3 is CASTGTGDETQYF. In DNA, the CDR3 is TGTGCCAGCACCGGGACAGGGGATGAGACCCAGTACTTC. Drawing the rest from reference TRBV2 and TRBJ2-5, the complete variable domain is EPEVTQTPSHQVTQMGQEVILRCVPISNHLYFYWYRQILGQKVEFLVSFYNNEISEKSEIFDDQFSVERPDGSNFTLKIRSTKLEDSAMYFCASTGTGDETQYFGPGTRLLVL.

The CDR3 spells CASSPWTSGRNEQFF. The CDR3 bases are TGTGCCAGTAGTCCTTGGACTAGCGGGAGGAATGAGCAGTTCTTC. The chain joins TRBV19 to TRBJ2-1, with TRBD2 matching over 14 bases. Per germline, CDR1 LNHDA and CDR2 SQIVND (reference sequence). Trimming took 5 bases from V and 7 from J; bases not matched to a gene: 4. CDR3 length: 15 amino acids.

This chain connects TRBV9 to TRBJ1-2; perhaps TRBD1 as D (6 bases). The CDR3 has 15 amino acids. The V and J ends lost 0 bases and 3 bases respectively, with 12 bases between them. The germline V gene has CDR1 SGDLS and CDR2 YYNGEE. CDR3 coding DNA: TGTGCCAGCAGCGTAGGGGCAGGGGTTGACTATGGCTACACCTTC. This translates into CASSVGAGVDYGYTF.

The V call is TRBV19, the J call TRBJ1-5; 9 nucleotides align to TRBD1. V was clipped by 6 bases and J by 10 bases; unmatched bases: 7. The CDR3 contains 13 residues. Germline-derived CDR1 and CDR2 are LNHDA and SQIVND (reference sequence). The CDR3 loop reads CASSLGQGDPQHF. The CDR3 bases are TGTGCCAGTAGCCTGGGACAGGGTGACCCCCAGCATTTT.

This chain connects TRBV7-9 to TRBJ1-4, with D uncertain. The CDR3 runs to 13 residues. V lost 2 bases and J 2 bases, leaving 3 bases between the germline ends. Germline V lookup: CDR1 SEHNR, CDR2 FQNEAQ (reference sequence). The CDR3 region is CASSLLTNEKLFF. The CDR3 DNA reads as TGTGCCAGCAGCTTACTCACTAATGAAAAACTGTTTTTT.

J is TRBJ1-5 and V is TRBV6-5; D is unresolved. The V end lost 10 bases, the J end lost 0 bases, and 16 bases lay between the germline ends. The CDR3 spans 15 residues. Germline CDR1 reads MNHEY; CDR2 reads SVGAGI. The CDR3 region is CATAAELYSNQPQHF. For the CDR3, the DNA is TGTGCCACTGCGGCCGAGCTTTATAGCAATCAGCCCCAGCATTTT.

This chain links TRBV29-1 with TRBJ2-7, with TRBD1 as a possible D gene (6 bases). This CDR3 is built from 12 residues. Germline lookup yields CDR1 SQVTM and CDR2 ANQGSEA. Trimming took 4 bases from V and 3 from J, leaving 10 bases between them. CDR3 nucleotides: TGCAGCGTTGGGGACAACAGCTACGAGCAGTACTTC. Translated: CSVGDNSYEQYF.

The chain employs TRBV4-3 and TRBJ1-1; no definite D call. The CDR3 has 14 residues. Per germline, CDR1 LGHNA and CDR2 YSLEER. The V gene lost 5 bases and the J gene lost 4 bases, with 14 bases spanning the gap. The CDR3 nucleotides read TGCGCCAGCAGCTTTACACTGCGAGGCACTGAAGCTTTCTTT. Translated: CASSFTLRGTEAFF.

Only a few counts were recorded for this clone. CDR3 coding DNA: TGTGCCAGCAGTTTCCTCGGCGGGGCAACCTACAATGAGCAGTTCTTC. This sequence encodes CASSFLGGATYNEQFF. The rearrangement links TRBV27 to TRBJ2-1, with D possibly being TRBD2 (6 bases). Trimming took 3 bases from V and 2 from J, leaving 14 bases between them. The germline V gene encodes CDR1 MNHEY and CDR2 SMNVEV (reference sequence). The CDR3 spans 16 residues.

The CDR3 reads CASSDGGSYGYTF. CDR3 sequence (DNA): TGCGCCAGCAGTGACGGGGGTAGCTATGGCTACACCTTC. The chain carries TRBV10-2 and TRBJ1-2; D perhaps matches TRBD1 (5 bases). The CDR3 is 13 residues long. Germline loops: CDR1 WSHSY, CDR2 SAAADI. Trimming stripped 3 bases from V and 4 bases from J, with 9 bases between.

The rearrangement joins TRBV6-5 to TRBJ1-4, with D tentatively TRBD1 (5 bases). There are 14 residues in the CDR3. Germline assignment: CDR1 MNHEY and CDR2 SVGAGI. The ends were cut back, 6 bases at V and 8 bases at J, with 16 bases in the middle. CDR3 loop: CASRSGSQFEKLFF. The CDR3, as DNA: TGTGCCAGCAGATCAGGGTCTCAATTCGAAAAACTGTTTTTT.

Concerning this clone: A read error may produce the germline difference seen at one junction end. The chain joins TRBV28 to TRBJ2-5, with D hard to call. The CDR3 consists of 14 residues. Germline V CDR1 and CDR2: MDHEN, SYDVKM. CDR3 protein: CASTLLVVQEAQYF. Written as DNA, the CDR3 is TGTGCCAGCACCCTACTCGTAGTCCAAGAGGCCCAGTACTTC.

This chain links TRBV9 with TRBJ2-1; 10 nucleotides align to TRBD2. J lost 4 bases, V lost 5 bases, and 3 bases had no gene match. CDR3 size: 14 residues. Germline-derived CDR1 and CDR2 are SGDLS and YYNGEE. The CDR3 nucleotides are TGTGCCAGCAGGCCTAGCGGGAGATACAATGAGCAGTTCTTC. It yields the protein CASRPSGRYNEQFF.

The chain combines TRBV7-9 with TRBJ1-2, with 7 positions matching TRBD1. After removal of 4 bases from V and 1 base from J, the junction contained 0 bases not matched to a gene. Per germline, CDR1 SEHNR and CDR2 FQNEAQ (reference sequence). The CDR3 contains 13 residues. CDR3: CASSWDSNYGYTF. CDR3 coding DNA: TGTGCCAGCAGCTGGGACAGTAACTATGGCTACACCTTC.